Listed here are 4 T cell receptor beta chains from one sample, sequenced in a study of T cell repertoires in cytomegalovirus infection. TCRdb reprocessed the reads via MiXCR and lists one record per CDR3 protein. The sample yields fewer than 550,000 distinct CDR3 sequences, roughly 30% seen once. Sequenced sample: PBMCs. These receptor sequences come from a human donor in good health (CMV status not recorded). Some clones in this sample may be carry-over from other donors' samples.

V is TRBV6-6 and J is TRBJ1-4; 8 bases are shared with TRBD1. After removal of 5 bases from V and 10 bases from J, the junction contained 6 bases not matched to a gene. CDR3 length equals 13 residues. The V gene's germline CDR1 is MNHNY and CDR2 SVGAGI (reference sequence). CDR3 in DNA: TGTGCCAGCAGTCACGGACAGGGTGGAAAACTGTTTTTT. Translation gives CASSHGQGGKLFF.

This clonotype was seen a few times. The chain recombines TRBV29-1 with TRBJ1-5, with D maybe TRBD1 (6 bases). Trimming took 5 bases from V and 2 from J, leaving 10 bases between them. This CDR3 region has 13 residues. The germline gives CDR1 SQVTM, CDR2 ANQGSEA. This chain's CDR3 is CSVRQAGNQPQHF. Written as DNA, the CDR3 is TGCAGCGTTCGACAGGCGGGCAATCAGCCCCAGCATTTT.

There are many counts of this clonotype. The V and J genes are TRBV7-8 and TRBJ2-3; TRBD2 aligns across 9 bases. This CDR3 has 15 amino acids. V shed 1 base, J shed 4 bases, and the junction held 3 bases outside the gene matches. Germline assignment: CDR1 SGHVS and CDR2 FQNEAQ. The chain's CDR3 is CASSLVSGGADTQYF. CDR3 in DNA: TGTGCCAGCAGCTTAGTTAGCGGGGGTGCAGATACGCAGTATTTT.

This clonotype was counted at least ten times. The V call is TRBV12-3 or TRBV12-4, the J call TRBJ1-5; D is uncertain. This CDR3 comprises 12 residues. Trimming stripped 7 bases from V and 6 bases from J, with 10 bases between. CDR3 nucleotides: TGTGCCAGCACCTCGTTTAGTCAGCCCCAGCATTTT. This encodes CASTSFSQPQHF.